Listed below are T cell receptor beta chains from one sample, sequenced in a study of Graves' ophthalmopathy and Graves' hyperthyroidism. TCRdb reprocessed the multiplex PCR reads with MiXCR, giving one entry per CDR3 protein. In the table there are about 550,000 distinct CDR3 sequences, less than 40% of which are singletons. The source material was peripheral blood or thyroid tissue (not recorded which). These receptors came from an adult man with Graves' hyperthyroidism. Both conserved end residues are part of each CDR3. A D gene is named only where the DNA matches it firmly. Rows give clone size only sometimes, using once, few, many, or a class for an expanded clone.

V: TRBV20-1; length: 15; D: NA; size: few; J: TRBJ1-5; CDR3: CSASPLAGGNQPQHF; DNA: TGCAGTGCTAGCCCCCTTGCTGGGGGCAATCAGCCCCAGCATTTT
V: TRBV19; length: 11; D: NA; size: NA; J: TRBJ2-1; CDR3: CASSQAGEQFF; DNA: TGTGCCAGTAGTCAGGCTGGAGAGCAGTTCTTC
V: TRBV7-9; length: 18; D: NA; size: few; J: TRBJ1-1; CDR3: CASSLNPRTVQSDTGAFF; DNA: TGTGCCAGCAGTTTAAACCCTCGGACAGTCCAATCGGACACTGGAGCTTTCTTT
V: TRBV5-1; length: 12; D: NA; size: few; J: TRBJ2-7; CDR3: CASSFSVDEQYF; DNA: TGCGCCAGCAGCTTTTCAGTTGACGAGCAGTACTTC
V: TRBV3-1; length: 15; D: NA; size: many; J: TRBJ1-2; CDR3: CASSQAVASSYGYTF; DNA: TGTGCCAGCAGCCAAGCGGTGGCCAGCTCCTATGGCTACACCTTC
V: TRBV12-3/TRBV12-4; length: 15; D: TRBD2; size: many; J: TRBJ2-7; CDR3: CASSRPGLGHPEQYF; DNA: TGTGCCAGCAGTAGACCGGGACTAGGGCACCCCGAGCAGTACTTC
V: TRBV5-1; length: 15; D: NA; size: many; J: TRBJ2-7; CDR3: CASSLGQGGPYEQYF; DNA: TGCGCCAGCAGCTTGGGGCAGGGAGGCCCCTACGAGCAGTACTTC
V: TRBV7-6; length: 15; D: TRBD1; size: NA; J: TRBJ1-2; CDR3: CASRSGGASNYGYTF; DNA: TGTGCCAGCAGGTCAGGGGGCGCGAGTAACTATGGCTACACCTTC
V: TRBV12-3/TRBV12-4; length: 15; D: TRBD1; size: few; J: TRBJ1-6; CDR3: CASSSNTGVNSPLHF; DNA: TGTGCCAGCAGTTCCAACACAGGGGTTAATTCACCCCTCCACTTT
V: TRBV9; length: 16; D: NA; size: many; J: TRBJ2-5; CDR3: CASSVGGRVGQETQYF; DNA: TGTGCCAGCAGCGTAGGTGGAAGGGTAGGCCAAGAGACCCAGTACTTC
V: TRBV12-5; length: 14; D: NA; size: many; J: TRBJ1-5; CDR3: CASAHLGVNQPQHF; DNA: TGTGCTAGTGCCCACTTGGGAGTCAATCAGCCCCAGCATTTT
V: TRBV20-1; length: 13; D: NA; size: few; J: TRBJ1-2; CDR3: CSAGGGVNYGYTF; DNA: TGCAGTGCCGGGGGGGGGGTTAACTATGGCTACACCTTC
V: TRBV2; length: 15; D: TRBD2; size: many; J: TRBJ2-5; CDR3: CASSATSGAPGTQYF; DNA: TGTGCCAGCAGTGCCACTAGCGGGGCCCCAGGGACCCAGTACTTC
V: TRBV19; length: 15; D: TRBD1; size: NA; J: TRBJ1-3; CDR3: CASSVPGQGGNTIYF; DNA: TGTGCCAGTAGTGTACCGGGACAGGGAGGAAACACCATATATTTT
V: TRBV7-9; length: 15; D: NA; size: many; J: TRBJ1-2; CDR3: CASSIGQGAGYGYTF; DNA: TGTGCCAGCAGCATAGGGCAGGGAGCCGGGTATGGCTACACCTTC
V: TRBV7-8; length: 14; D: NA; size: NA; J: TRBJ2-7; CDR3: CASSLEETRYEQYF; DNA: TGTGCCAGCAGCTTAGAGGAGACTAGGTACGAGCAGTACTTC
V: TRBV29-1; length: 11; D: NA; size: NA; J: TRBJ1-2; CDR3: CSVEEGLGNTF; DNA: TGCAGCGTTGAAGAGGGGCTTGGGAACACCTTC
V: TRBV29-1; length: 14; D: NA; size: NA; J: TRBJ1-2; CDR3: CSSPQLRVHYGYTF; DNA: TGCAGCTCCCCCCAGCTCAGGGTTCACTATGGCTACACCTTC
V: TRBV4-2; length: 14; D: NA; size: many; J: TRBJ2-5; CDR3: CASSQEGTAETQYF; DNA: TGTGCCAGCAGCCAAGAGGGGACGGCGGAGACCCAGTACTTC
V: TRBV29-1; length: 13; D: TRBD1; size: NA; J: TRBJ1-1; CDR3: CSVGTGDHTEAFF; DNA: TGCAGCGTAGGTACAGGGGACCACACTGAAGCTTTCTTT
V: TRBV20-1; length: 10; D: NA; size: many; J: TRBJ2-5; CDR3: CSASFETQYF; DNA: TGCAGTGCTAGTTTCGAGACCCAGTACTTC
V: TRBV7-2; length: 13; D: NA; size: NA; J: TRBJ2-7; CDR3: CASSEGPTMDRYF; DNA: TGTGCCAGCAGCGAGGGACCGACCATGGATCGGTACTTC
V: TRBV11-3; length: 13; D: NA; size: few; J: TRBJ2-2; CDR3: CASSLEPGKALFF; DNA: TGTGCCAGCAGCTTAGAACCGGGGAAAGCGCTGTTTTTT
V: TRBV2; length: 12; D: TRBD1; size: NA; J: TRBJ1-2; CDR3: CARRQGTYGYTF; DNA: TGTGCCCGCAGACAGGGGACCTATGGCTACACCTTC
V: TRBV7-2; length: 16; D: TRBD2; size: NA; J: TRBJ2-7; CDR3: CASTPRLLAGGRAQYF; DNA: TGTGCCAGCACCCCCCGGTTGCTAGCGGGAGGGCGAGCGCAGTACTTC
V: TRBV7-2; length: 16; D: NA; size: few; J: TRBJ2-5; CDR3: CASSSPSAVYQETQYF; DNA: TGTGCCAGCAGCTCACCTAGCGCTGTATACCAAGAGACCCAGTACTTC
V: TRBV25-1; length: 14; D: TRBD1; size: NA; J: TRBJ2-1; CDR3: CASSGDRVTDEQFF; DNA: TGTGCCAGCAGTGGGGACAGGGTCACGGATGAGCAGTTCTTC